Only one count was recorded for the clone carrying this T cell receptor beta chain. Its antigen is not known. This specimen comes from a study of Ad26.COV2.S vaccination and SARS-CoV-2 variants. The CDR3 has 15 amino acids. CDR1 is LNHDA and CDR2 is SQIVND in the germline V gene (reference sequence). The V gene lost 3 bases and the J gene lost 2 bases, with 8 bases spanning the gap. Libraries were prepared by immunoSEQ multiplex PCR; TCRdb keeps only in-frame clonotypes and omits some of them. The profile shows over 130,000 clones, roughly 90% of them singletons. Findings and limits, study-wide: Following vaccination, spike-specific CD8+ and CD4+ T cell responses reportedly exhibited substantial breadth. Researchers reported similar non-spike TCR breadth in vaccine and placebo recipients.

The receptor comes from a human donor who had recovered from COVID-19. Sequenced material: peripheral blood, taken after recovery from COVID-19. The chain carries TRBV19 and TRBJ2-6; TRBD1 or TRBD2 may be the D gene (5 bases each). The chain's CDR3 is CASSITGPGANVLTF. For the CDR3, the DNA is TGTGCCAGTAGTATCACGGGGCCTGGGGCCAACGTCCTGACTTTC.